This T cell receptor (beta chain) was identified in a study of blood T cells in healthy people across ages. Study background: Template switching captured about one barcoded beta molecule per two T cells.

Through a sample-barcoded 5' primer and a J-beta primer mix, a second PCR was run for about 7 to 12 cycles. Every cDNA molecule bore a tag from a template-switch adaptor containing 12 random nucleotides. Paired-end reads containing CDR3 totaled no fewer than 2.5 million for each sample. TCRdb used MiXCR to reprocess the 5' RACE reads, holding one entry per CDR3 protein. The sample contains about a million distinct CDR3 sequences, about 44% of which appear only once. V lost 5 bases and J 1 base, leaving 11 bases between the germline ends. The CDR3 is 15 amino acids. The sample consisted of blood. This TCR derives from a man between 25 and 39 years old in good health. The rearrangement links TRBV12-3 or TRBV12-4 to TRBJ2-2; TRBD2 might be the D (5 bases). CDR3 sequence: CASSHHGGNTGELFF. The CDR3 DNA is TGTGCCAGCAGTCACCATGGAGGGAACACCGGGGAGCTGTTTTTT.